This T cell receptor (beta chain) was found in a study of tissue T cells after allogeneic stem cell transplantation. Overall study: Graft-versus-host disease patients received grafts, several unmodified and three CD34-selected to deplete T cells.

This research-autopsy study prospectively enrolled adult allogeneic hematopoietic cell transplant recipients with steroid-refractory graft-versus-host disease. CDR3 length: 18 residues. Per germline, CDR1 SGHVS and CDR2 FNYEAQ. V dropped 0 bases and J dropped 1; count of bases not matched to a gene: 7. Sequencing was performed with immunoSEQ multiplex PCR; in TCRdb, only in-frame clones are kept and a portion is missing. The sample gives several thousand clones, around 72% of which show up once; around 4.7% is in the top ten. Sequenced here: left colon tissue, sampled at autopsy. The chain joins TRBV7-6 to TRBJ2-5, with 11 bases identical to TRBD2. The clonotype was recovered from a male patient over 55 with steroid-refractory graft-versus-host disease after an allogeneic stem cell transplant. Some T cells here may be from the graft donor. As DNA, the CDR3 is TGTGCCAGCAGCTTAGCGGTACTAGCGGGGGCGAGCCAAGAGACCCAGTACTTC. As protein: CASSLAVLAGASQETQYF.